This T cell receptor (beta chain) was captured by sequencing in a study of blood T cell repertoires in COVID-19. Study overall: Acute and convalescent COVID-19 specimens originated in the United States, Italy and Spain.

CDR3 length equals 16 residues. Trimming at V came to 6 bases and at J to 0 bases, leaving 10 bases not matched to a gene. Germline CDR1 is SNHLY and CDR2 is FYNNEI. Under the authors' procedure: Amplified reference gene primers provided the basis for estimating nucleated cell counts. TCRdb's copy holds only in-frame clones and misses some; the assay was immunoSEQ multiplex PCR. The DNA was the basis for D and trimming; V, J and clone size are from that table. The repertoire consists of approximately 70,000 clones, with more than 65% occurring once and the leading ten covering approximately 0.8%. The sequenced material came from peripheral blood. The receptor comes from a woman between 70 and 85 years old with acute or convalescent COVID-19. V usage is TRBV2 and J usage is TRBJ2-7; TRBD1 agrees at 8 bases. CDR3 amino acids: CASRARTGTLSYEQYF. In DNA form, the CDR3 reads TGTGCCAGCAGAGCCCGGACAGGGACTCTCTCCTACGAGCAGTACTTC.